One T cell receptor beta chain is described in this entry. What it binds is not known. This sample is drawn from a study of Ad26.COV2.S vaccination and SARS-CoV-2 variants. Study-level findings and limits: Substantial breadth was reportedly displayed by spike-specific CD8+ and CD4+ T cell responses after vaccination. The study found similar non-spike TCR breadth in vaccine and placebo recipients.

Trimming took 2 bases from V and 2 from J, leaving 6 bases between them. The CDR3 contains 13 residues. Per germline, CDR1 SGHTA and CDR2 FQGTGA. TCRdb's table, derived via immunoSEQ multiplex PCR, lists solely in-frame clones and lacks some. The data contain around 400,000 clones, about four fifths of them singletons. Indicated treatment: roughly 18 received Ad26.COV2.S at low or high dose, single or two shots; several received placebo; per-sample allocation not given. The samples were gathered on day 63 after the first injection of vaccine or placebo. Boston hosted the donor, who was an adult aged 18-55 years.

Sequences were derived from peripheral blood, sampled in a trial of Ad26.COV2.S vaccine versus placebo. This clonotype was obtained from a person aged 18-65 years who received the Ad26.COV2.S COVID-19 vaccine or a placebo. The chain is built from TRBV7-3 and TRBJ1-2, with D uncertain. The CDR3 sequence is CASSLEGNYGYTF. The CDR3 DNA reads as TGTGCCAGCAGCTTAGAGGGCAACTATGGCTACACCTTC.